This T cell receptor (beta chain) was recorded in a study of human T cells and chemical hapten exposure. V shed 3 bases and J shed 9 bases, with 9 bases lying between them. This CDR3 is built from 12 residues. Germline lookup yields CDR1 SGHAT and CDR2 FQNNGV. TCRdb re-derived calls from the RACE reads in MiXCR, one entry per CDR3 protein. The data contain some 400,000 distinct CDR3 sequences, 4.5% to 6% of them singletons. The time point is: pre-sensitization, week 0. The treatment here: therapeutic diphenylcyclopropenone sensitization with weekly scalp DPC. This clonotype was detected many times. This chain connects TRBV11-2 to TRBJ2-1; D is uncertain. The source is a woman in her 50s with alopecia areata. Some clones in this sample may be carry-over from other donors' samples. Here the sequenced sample was whole blood, taken in connection with sensitization to the hapten diphenylcyclopropenone (DPC). The CDR3 nucleotides are TGTGCCAGCAGCTTCTCTTATAGTGAGCAGTTCTTC. It codes for CASSFSYSEQFF.